This TCR beta chain was sequenced for a study of siplizumab effects on memory and regulatory T cells. Study observations and caveats: The study found naive T cells seemingly more diverse than memory cells and seemingly major alloresponse contributors.

Profiling relied on immunoSEQ multiplex PCR, and the TCRdb table lists in-frame clones only, not all of them. The sample has some 110,000 clones, 90% to 95% seen once. This clone was observed once. Its specificity is unknown. The J segment lost 8 bases and the V segment lost 4 bases, leaving 14 bases of the junction unmatched. Germline CDR1 SGDLS, CDR2 YYNGEE. This CDR3 is 16 amino acids long. The sequence was obtained from a human donor in good health. J is TRBJ2-1 and V is TRBV9; TRBD2 matches at 8 bases. The sequenced sample consisted of CD4+ T cells sorted from blood. The chain's CDR3 is CASSPRLAGGVDEQFF. The CDR3 DNA sequence: TGTGCCAGCAGCCCCCGGTTGGCGGGAGGAGTCGATGAGCAGTTCTTC.